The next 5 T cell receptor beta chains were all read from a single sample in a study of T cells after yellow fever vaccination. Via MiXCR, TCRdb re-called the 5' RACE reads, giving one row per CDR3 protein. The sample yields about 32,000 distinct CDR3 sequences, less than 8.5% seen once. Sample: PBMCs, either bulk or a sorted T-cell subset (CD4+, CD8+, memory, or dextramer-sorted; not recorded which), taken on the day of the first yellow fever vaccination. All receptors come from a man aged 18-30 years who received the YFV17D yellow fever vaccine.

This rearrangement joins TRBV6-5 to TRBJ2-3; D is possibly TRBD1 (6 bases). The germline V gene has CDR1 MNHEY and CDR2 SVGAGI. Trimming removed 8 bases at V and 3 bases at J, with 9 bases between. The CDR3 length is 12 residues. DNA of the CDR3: TGTGCCAGCGGGGGCTCTACAGATACGCAGTATTTT. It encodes CASGGSTDTQYF.

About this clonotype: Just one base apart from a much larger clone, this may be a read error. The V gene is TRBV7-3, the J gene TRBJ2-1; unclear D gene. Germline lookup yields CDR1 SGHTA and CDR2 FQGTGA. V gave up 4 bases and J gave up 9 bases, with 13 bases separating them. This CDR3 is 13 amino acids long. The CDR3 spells CASSSQGGSEQFF. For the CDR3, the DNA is TGTGCCAGCAGCTCCCAAGGTGGAAGTGAGCAGTTCTTC.

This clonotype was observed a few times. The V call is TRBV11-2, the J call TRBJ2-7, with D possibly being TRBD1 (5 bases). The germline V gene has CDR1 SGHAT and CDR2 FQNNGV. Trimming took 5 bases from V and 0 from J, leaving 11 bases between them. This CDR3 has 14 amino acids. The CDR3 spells CASSQQASSYEQYV. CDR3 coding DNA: TGTGCCAGCAGCCAACAGGCAAGCTCCTACGAGCAGTACGTC.

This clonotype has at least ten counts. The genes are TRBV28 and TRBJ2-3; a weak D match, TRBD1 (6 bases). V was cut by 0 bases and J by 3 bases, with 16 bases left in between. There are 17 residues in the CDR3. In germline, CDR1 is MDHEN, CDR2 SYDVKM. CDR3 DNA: TGTGCCAGCAGTTTATGGATCCCAGGGGTAACTACAGATACGCAGTATTTT. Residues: CASSLWIPGVTTDTQYF.

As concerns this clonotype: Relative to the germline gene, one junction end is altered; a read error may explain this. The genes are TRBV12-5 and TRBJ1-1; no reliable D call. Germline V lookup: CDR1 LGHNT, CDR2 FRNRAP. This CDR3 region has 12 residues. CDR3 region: CASGSHDTEAFF. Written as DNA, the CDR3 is TGTGCTAGTGGTTCTCATGACACTGAAGCTTTCTTC.